This is a list of T cell receptor beta chains from one sample in a study of shared clonotypes between healthy human individuals. Profiled with immunoSEQ multiplex PCR; TCRdb holds only in-frame clones, not every one. The data show under 850,000 clones, roughly 92% seen once. What was sequenced was naive CD8+ T cells sorted from blood. Receptor source: a man aged 30 to 39 in good health. The CDR3 runs from the conserved cysteine through the conserved F or W. The D gene is left open where the match is weak. Only some rows state a clone size, as once, few, many or a class for expanded clones.

J,V,size,D,CDR3,DNA
TRBJ1-3,TRBV28,NA,TRBD1,CASGTGAISFSGNTIYF,TGTGCCAGCGGGACAGGGGCAATATCTTTCTCTGGAAACACCATATATTTT
TRBJ2-1,TRBV27,once,TRBD2,CASSLTFETGLAGTEQFF,TGTGCCAGCAGTTTAACCTTTGAAACGGGACTAGCGGGTACTGAGCAGTTCTTC
TRBJ2-7,TRBV27,NA,NA,CASSLSPTNYEQYF,TGTGCCAGCAGTTTATCTCCCACCAACTACGAGCAGTACTTC
TRBJ1-5,TRBV2,NA,TRBD1,CASLGTGGNQPQHF,TGTGCCAGTCTCGGGACAGGAGGGAATCAGCCCCAGCATTTT
TRBJ1-1,TRBV30,NA,NA,CAWSDDPEAFF,TGTGCCTGGAGTGATGATCCTGAAGCTTTCTTT
TRBJ1-4,TRBV6-5,NA,NA,CASSFDQTPTNEKLFF,TGTGCCAGCAGTTTCGATCAGACACCAACTAATGAAAAACTGTTTTTT
TRBJ1-2,TRBV29-1,NA,NA,CSVDPTGNYGYTF,TGCAGCGTTGACCCAACAGGGAACTATGGCTACACCTTC
TRBJ2-7,TRBV9,NA,NA,CASSVSVGPSEQYF,TGTGCCAGCAGCGTTAGTGTAGGGCCAAGCGAGCAGTACTTC
TRBJ1-1,TRBV7-9,NA,NA,CASSPWYGDTEAFF,TGTGCCAGCAGCCCCTGGTACGGAGACACTGAAGCTTTCTTT
TRBJ1-2,TRBV29-1,NA,TRBD1,CSVTGQREGNYGYTF,TGCAGCGTGACGGGACAGAGGGAGGGTAACTATGGCTACACCTTC
TRBJ2-1,TRBV7-9,NA,TRBD1,CASSFRRGTGSYNEQFF,TGTGCCAGCAGCTTTAGACGGGGGACAGGCTCCTACAATGAGCAGTTCTTC
TRBJ1-2,TRBV27,NA,NA,CASRPGLGNYGYTF,TGTGCCAGCAGACCTGGTTTAGGTAACTATGGCTACACCTTC
TRBJ1-1,TRBV27,NA,NA,CASSFGREYFF,TGTGCCAGCAGTTTTGGTAGGGAATACTTCTTT
TRBJ2-7,TRBV6-1,NA,TRBD2,CASSEELSGSYEQYF,TGTGCCAGCAGTGAAGAACTTAGCGGGAGTTACGAGCAGTACTTC
TRBJ2-1,TRBV9,NA,NA,CASSARDTEQFF,TGTGCCAGCAGCGCCCGGGACACTGAGCAGTTCTTC
TRBJ2-2,TRBV27,few,TRBD1,CASSFGRGTGELFF,TGTGCCAGCAGTTTCGGCAGGGGGACCGGGGAGCTGTTTTTT
TRBJ2-7,TRBV28,NA,NA,CASSSTERGRYEQYF,TGTGCCAGCAGTTCGACCGAAAGGGGGAGATACGAGCAGTACTTC
TRBJ1-5,TRBV6-5,once,NA,CASSYSSHHQPQHF,TGTGCCAGCAGTTACTCGAGTCACCATCAGCCCCAGCATTTT
TRBJ1-4,TRBV7-9,NA,NA,CASSMTVEKLFF,TGTGCCAGCAGTATGACAGTGGAAAAACTGTTTTTT
TRBJ2-7,TRBV7-3,once,TRBD2,CASSLYLAGGQEQYF,TGTGCCAGCAGCTTATATCTAGCGGGAGGGCAAGAGCAGTACTTC
TRBJ2-7,TRBV10-2,NA,NA,CASSDVSNTYEQYF,TGCGCCAGCAGTGACGTGTCGAACACCTACGAGCAGTACTTC
TRBJ2-3,TRBV4-1,NA,NA,CASSQLAPDTQYF,TGCGCCAGCAGCCAGCTAGCGCCAGATACGCAGTATTTT
TRBJ2-7,TRBV27,NA,NA,CASRKGFTYEQYF,TGTGCCAGCAGAAAGGGGTTCACCTACGAGCAGTACTTC
TRBJ2-7,TRBV2,NA,NA,CASTPGVTGAYEQYF,TGTGCCAGCACACCGGGGGTCACAGGGGCCTACGAGCAGTACTTC
TRBJ1-1,TRBV5-4,NA,NA,CASSKNTEAFF,TGTGCCAGCAGCAAGAACACTGAAGCTTTCTTT
TRBJ1-1,TRBV5-6,once,TRBD1,CASSVTNRGTEAFF,TGTGCCAGCAGCGTCACTAACAGGGGCACTGAAGCTTTCTTT
TRBJ1-1,TRBV29-1,NA,NA,CSVVPPGNTEAFF,TGCAGCGTTGTACCACCAGGGAACACTGAAGCTTTCTTT
TRBJ2-1,TRBV7-6,NA,TRBD2,CASSHRTSGREHEQFF,TGTGCCAGCAGCCACCGGACTAGCGGGAGAGAGCATGAGCAGTTCTTC
TRBJ2-4,TRBV11-2,NA,TRBD2,CASSPTSGSSKNIQYF,TGTGCCAGCAGCCCGACTAGCGGGAGTTCCAAAAACATTCAGTACTTC
TRBJ2-7,TRBV4-3,NA,TRBD2,CASSQEREGSYEQYF,TGCGCCAGCAGCCAAGAGCGGGAGGGCTCCTACGAGCAGTACTTC
TRBJ1-4,TRBV7-9,NA,NA,CASSLARTDREKLFF,TGTGCCAGCAGCTTAGCGCGGACAGATCGCGAAAAACTGTTTTTT
TRBJ2-6,TRBV7-2,NA,NA,CASSYEVWHSGANVLTF,TGTGCCAGCAGCTACGAGGTTTGGCATTCTGGGGCCAACGTCCTGACTTTC
TRBJ2-3,TRBV7-8,NA,TRBD1,CASYDRGPHGTQYF,TGTGCCAGTTATGACAGGGGCCCTCACGGTACGCAGTATTTT
TRBJ2-2,TRBV4-3,NA,NA,CASSQDLFSTGELFF,TGCGCCAGCAGCCAGGACCTTTTTAGTACCGGGGAGCTGTTTTTT
TRBJ1-5,TRBV7-8,NA,NA,CASSISPGAPILNQPQHF,TGTGCCAGCAGCATATCCCCAGGGGCTCCAATCCTCAATCAGCCCCAGCATTTT
TRBJ1-3,TRBV7-6,NA,NA,CASSLATASSGNTIYF,TGTGCCAGCAGCTTAGCAACAGCTTCCTCTGGAAACACCATATATTTT
TRBJ1-1,TRBV7-9,NA,TRBD1,CASSRGQGARTEAFF,TGTGCCAGCAGCCGGGGACAGGGGGCGCGGACTGAAGCTTTCTTT
TRBJ2-5,TRBV7-9,NA,NA,CASSLGVEETQYF,TGTGCCAGCAGCCTTGGAGTAGAGGAGACCCAGTACTTC
TRBJ1-2,TRBV6-5,NA,NA,CASSYSLDGGYTF,TGTGCCAGCAGTTACTCCCTAGATGGGGGCTACACCTTC
TRBJ2-7,TRBV28,NA,NA,CASSYNYEQYF,TGTGCCAGCAGCTATAACTACGAGCAGTACTTC
TRBJ2-1,TRBV29-1,NA,TRBD2,CSVDAPGLAKGREQFF,TGCAGCGTTGACGCCCCGGGACTAGCGAAGGGCCGGGAGCAGTTCTTC
TRBJ2-2,TRBV5-4,NA,NA,CAGKMANGGELFF,TGTGCTGGAAAGATGGCAAACGGGGGGGAGCTGTTTTTT
TRBJ2-7,TRBV7-9,NA,NA,CASSPTSGPYEQYF,TGTGCCAGCAGCCCGACGTCTGGGCCATACGAGCAGTACTTC
TRBJ2-1,TRBV4-1,NA,TRBD2,CASSHPISGGEQFF,TGCGCCAGCAGCCATCCCATTAGCGGGGGTGAGCAGTTCTTC
TRBJ1-1,TRBV5-1,NA,TRBD1,CASSSPGTGSWEAFF,TGCGCCAGCAGCTCCCCCGGGACAGGGAGTTGGGAAGCTTTCTTT
TRBJ2-5,TRBV10-3,NA,NA,CAISESRGRRETQYF,TGTGCCATCAGTGAGTCCAGGGGGAGGAGGGAGACCCAGTACTTC
TRBJ2-7,TRBV5-1,NA,NA,CASSFRGPHEQYF,TGCGCCAGCAGCTTCAGGGGACCGCACGAGCAGTACTTC
TRBJ2-7,TRBV7-9,NA,TRBD1,CASSFTVDVTGRSYEQYF,TGTGCCAGCAGCTTTACCGTGGATGTGACAGGGCGAAGTTACGAGCAGTACTTC
TRBJ2-1,TRBV4-1,NA,TRBD2,CASSPVAGGNNEQFF,TGCGCCAGCAGCCCCGTAGCGGGAGGGAACAATGAGCAGTTCTTC
TRBJ1-2,TRBV7-9,NA,TRBD1,CASSLPRGQGPYGYTF,TGTGCCAGCAGCCTCCCCCGGGGACAGGGGCCCTATGGCTACACCTTC
TRBJ2-3,TRBV16,NA,NA,CASSQGTDTQYF,TGTGCCAGCAGCCAGGGCACAGATACGCAGTATTTT
TRBJ2-7,TRBV4-1,NA,NA,CASSQGLEQYF,TGCGCCAGCAGCCAAGGCCTTGAGCAGTACTTC
TRBJ2-2,TRBV7-9,NA,TRBD1,CASSFYLGTVNTGELFF,TGTGCCAGCAGCTTTTACCTCGGGACAGTTAACACCGGGGAGCTGTTTTTT